This passage covers 10 T cell receptor beta chains from one sample sequenced in a study of blood T cell repertoires in COVID-19. Measured with immunoSEQ multiplex PCR; TCRdb has only the in-frame clones, and not every one. The table shows around 220,000 clones, with roughly 80% occurring only once. The specimen was peripheral blood. These receptors all come from a woman aged 40 to 55 with active or convalescent COVID-19.

V and J are TRBV10-3 and TRBJ2-5; TRBD2 aligns across 9 bases. CDR1 ENHRY and CDR2 SYGVKD come from the germline V gene. The CDR3 consists of 15 residues. V trimming: 0 bases; J trimming: 5 bases; junction bases outside the gene matches: 4. CDR3 sequence: CAISESGTSRETQYF. The CDR3 coding sequence is TGTGCCATCAGTGAGTCCGGGACTAGCAGGGAGACCCAGTACTTC.

This clone was seen only a few times. The rearrangement uses TRBV2 and TRBJ2-1; D may be TRBD1 (6 bases). V gave up 5 bases and J gave up 0 bases, with 8 bases separating them. CDR1 is SNHLY, CDR2 FYNNEI, per germline. The CDR3 is 14 amino acids. In DNA form, the CDR3 reads TGTGCCAGCAGTTCAGGGGCCTCCTACAATGAGCAGTTCTTC. Its translation: CASSSGASYNEQFF.

The chain joins TRBV5-1 to TRBJ1-5, with 7 bases identical to TRBD1. CDR3 size: 14 residues. The trim removed 2 bases at V and 6 bases at J, leaving 5 bases unmatched. Germline V CDR1 and CDR2: SGHRS, YFSETQ. CDR3: CASSLVGGGQPQHF. In nucleotides, the CDR3 is TGCGCCAGCAGCTTAGTAGGGGGCGGTCAGCCCCAGCATTTT.

A few counts support this clone. The chain is built from TRBV5-1 and TRBJ1-1; perhaps TRBD1 as D (6 bases). Germline V CDR1 and CDR2: SGHRS, YFSETQ. V lost 4 bases and J 1 base, leaving 11 bases between the germline ends. The CDR3 totals 14 residues. The CDR3 region is CASSQGTGNTEAFF. DNA of the CDR3: TGCGCCAGCAGCCAGGGGACGGGGAACACTGAAGCTTTCTTT.

The chain has TRBV24-1 and TRBJ2-3; 8 nucleotides line up with TRBD1. Germline values: CDR1 KGHDR, CDR2 SFDVKD. The V and J ends lost 6 bases and 1 base, in that order; junction bases with no gene match: 8. This CDR3 has 16 amino acids. CDR3 nucleotide sequence: TGTGCCACCAGTCCAACCGGACAGGGCGGCACAGATACGCAGTATTTT. Encoded protein: CATSPTGQGGTDTQYF.

The chain links TRBV6-1 to TRBJ1-1, with D uncertain. There are 14 residues in the CDR3. Germline V lookup: CDR1 MNHNS, CDR2 SASEGT. V was clipped by 3 bases and J by 8 bases, with 16 bases between them. The CDR3 region is CASSDLPSQTEAFF. For the CDR3, the DNA is TGTGCCAGCAGTGATTTGCCTAGCCAGACCGAAGCTTTCTTT.

The chain recombines TRBV2 with TRBJ1-4, with 8 bases identical to TRBD1. Germline values: CDR1 SNHLY, CDR2 FYNNEI. V lost 7 bases and J lost 2; bases outside the gene matches: 3. The CDR3 runs to 14 residues. The chain's CDR3 is CASIRTGTNEKLFF. In DNA, the CDR3 is TGTGCCAGCATTAGGACAGGGACTAATGAAAAACTGTTTTTT.

The chain carries TRBV5-1 and TRBJ2-4; maybe TRBD2 (5 bases). Germline CDR1 and CDR2: SGHRS and YFSETQ. V gave up 4 bases and J gave up 9 bases, with 17 bases separating them. This CDR3 comprises 14 residues. The CDR3 is CASSPLNSEGIQYF. The CDR3 bases are TGCGCCAGCAGCCCTCTCAATAGTGAGGGCATTCAGTACTTC.

This chain connects TRBV23-1 to TRBJ1-2, with 10 positions matching TRBD1. TRBV23-1 is an open reading frame whose function is uncertain. CDR3 length equals 19 residues. J gave up 2 bases and V 0 bases, and 12 bases lay outside the gene matches. DNA of the CDR3: TGCGCCAGCAGTCAATCAAAATTCCGGGACAGGGGTTCCAACTATGGCTACACCTTC. Its protein product is CASSQSKFRDRGSNYGYTF.

V and J are TRBV6-5 and TRBJ2-1, with TRBD2 matching over 9 bases. Germline V gene lookup returns CDR1 MNHEY and CDR2 SVGAGI. V trimming: 8 bases; J trimming: 8 bases; junction bases outside the gene matches: 13. This CDR3 comprises 15 residues. The CDR3 DNA is TGTGCCAGCTTTCCGCTGGGCGGGGGGGCCGATGAGCAGTTCTTC. The encoded protein is CASFPLGGGADEQFF.